This T cell receptor beta chain was retrieved from a study of T cell responses to AZD1222 COVID-19 vaccine. Study-wide context: The analysis combined second doses at about 4 or about 12 weeks.

With regard to this clone: Its matching antigen is unknown.

Assay used: immunoSEQ multiplex PCR; TCRdb lists only in-frame clones, some missing. The sample yields about 95,000 clones, 85% to 90% seen once. General observations from the study: The reported proportion of spike-specific TCRs targeting unmutated variant regions was nearly half. Spike-specific TCR breadth and depth rose after two AZD1222 doses. Seropositivity was recorded at baseline in only 6 or 7 AZD1222 recipients.

The receptor was derived from an adult in good health. Sequencing used peripheral blood, obtained on day 0 of AZD1222 vaccination.

Here the CDR3 DNA reads TGTGCCAGCAGCCTGACAGGGGTCAATGAAAAACTGTTTTTT. As protein: CASSLTGVNEKLFF. The gene calls are TRBV6-5 and TRBJ1-4; 8 bases line up with TRBD1. With V trimmed by 6 bases and J by 5 bases, 5 bases remained unmatched. CDR1 is MNHEY, CDR2 SVGAGI, per germline. The CDR3 has 14 amino acids.